Below, 27 T cell receptor beta chains from the same sample are listed, as sequenced in a study of blood T cell repertoires in COVID-19. The repertoire was sequenced with immunoSEQ multiplex PCR; TCRdb's copy has only in-frame clones and lacks some. The repertoire includes around 250,000 clones, 70% to 90% of them detected once, and 1.9% sits in the top ten. The specimen sequenced was PBMCs or T cells enriched from blood (not recorded which). These receptors were obtained from a woman between 50 and 59 years old who had recovered from COVID-19.

This clone was seen just once. This rearrangement joins TRBV6-1 to TRBJ2-1; the match to TRBD1 covers 9 bases. The CDR3 has 15 amino acids. Losses at the gene ends were 1 base for V and 8 bases for J; bases not matched to a gene: 6. Per germline, CDR1 MNHNS and CDR2 SASEGT. The CDR3 loop reads CASSEGTGDPYEQFF. The CDR3 nucleotides read TGTGCCAGCAGTGAAGGGACAGGGGACCCCTATGAGCAGTTCTTC.

V usage is TRBV4-1 and J usage is TRBJ2-7, with 12 bases matching TRBD2. Trimming removed 3 bases from V and 6 bases from J; junction bases left unmatched: 9. CDR1 and CDR2 from the germline V gene are MGHRA and YSYEKL. The CDR3 covers 16 residues. This CDR3 reads CASSHKRTSGNGEQYF. The CDR3 DNA reads TGCGCCAGCAGCCATAAACGGACTAGCGGGAACGGCGAGCAGTACTTC.

The gene calls are TRBV2 and TRBJ1-1; no clear D. Trimming cost V 9 bases and J 1 base, with 9 bases left between them. CDR3 length: 12 amino acids. Germline V gene data show CDR1 as SNHLY and CDR2 as FYNNEI. CDR3 loop: CASTHENTEAFF. CDR3 in DNA: TGTGCCAGTACACACGAGAACACTGAAGCTTTCTTT.

The chain uses TRBV24-1 and TRBJ2-1, with D hard to call. Germline V gene sequence: CDR1 KGHDR, CDR2 SFDVKD. Trimming left V 2 bases short and J 9 bases short, with 7 bases between. The CDR3 totals 12 residues. The CDR3 bases are TGTGCCACCAGTGATTCCTATGGTGAGCAGTTCTTC. Encoded protein: CATSDSYGEQFF.

The chain uses TRBV28 and TRBJ2-1; 14 bases match TRBD2. Per the germline V gene, CDR1 is MDHEN and CDR2 is SYDVKM. The CDR3 length is 14 residues. Trimming at V came to 9 bases and at J to 10 bases, leaving 8 bases not matched to a gene. CDR3 protein: CASKGTSGSGEQFF. The CDR3 DNA sequence: TGTGCCAGTAAAGGGACTAGCGGGAGCGGAGAGCAGTTCTTC.

CDR3 sequence: CASSVGSSGGTDTQYF. CDR3 DNA sequence: TGTGCCAGCAGCGTAGGTTCTAGCGGGGGCACAGATACGCAGTATTTT. The genes are TRBV9 and TRBJ2-3; 9 bases agree with TRBD2. Trimming cost V 0 bases and J 1 base; bases outside gene matches: 3. This CDR3 spans 16 amino acids. Germline CDR1 and CDR2: SGDLS and YYNGEE.

The chain uses TRBV11-2 and TRBJ2-6; 13 positions agree with TRBD2. CDR1 and CDR2 (germline): SGHAT, FQNNGV. V lost 5 bases and J lost 4; bases outside the gene matches: 11. This CDR3 is built from 19 residues. CDR3: CASSQLRTSGSSGANVLTF. The CDR3 nucleotides read TGTGCCAGCAGCCAACTCAGGACTAGCGGGAGTTCCGGGGCCAACGTCCTGACTTTC.

The V call is TRBV28, the J call TRBJ1-1; TRBD1 might be the D (5 bases). CDR1 MDHEN and CDR2 SYDVKM come from the germline V gene. CDR3 length: 13 amino acids. Trimming stripped 7 bases from V and 4 bases from J, with 13 bases between. CDR3 coding DNA: TGTGCCAGCACCCTGCAGGGAAGCACTGAAGCTTTCTTT. Its protein product is CASTLQGSTEAFF.

J is TRBJ1-2 and V is TRBV27, with unresolved D. Germline lookup yields CDR1 MNHEY and CDR2 SMNVEV (reference sequence). This CDR3 has 12 residues. V was pared by 5 bases and J by 8 bases, with 12 bases between. The CDR3 nucleotides are TGTGCCAGCAGTACTAATTTTGGAGGCTACACCTTC. This gives the protein CASSTNFGGYTF.

The rearrangement joins TRBV15 to TRBJ2-7; no clear D. The germline CDR1 and CDR2 sequences are LNHNV and YYDKDF (reference sequence). This CDR3 has 13 amino acids. Trimming removed 1 base from V and 3 bases from J, with 7 bases in between. The CDR3 DNA follows: TGTGCCACCAGCAGAGGGCTAGGCTACGAGCAGTACTTC. Translated, it gives CATSRGLGYEQYF.

The chain links TRBV18 to TRBJ1-1, with 7 bases identical to TRBD1. The germline gives CDR1 KGHSH, CDR2 LQKENI. This CDR3 has 17 amino acids. J was trimmed by 2 bases and V by 2 bases; bases with no gene match: 11. The CDR3 region has the DNA TGTGCCAGCTCACCAGTGCTCAGGGGGTTCCATAACACTGAAGCTTTCTTT. Its protein product is CASSPVLRGFHNTEAFF.

The chain couples TRBV18 to TRBJ2-3, with 8 positions matching TRBD2. This CDR3 contains 14 residues. Germline V gives CDR1 KGHSH, CDR2 LQKENI. J lost 6 bases, V lost 2 bases, and 4 bases had no gene match. CDR3 in amino acids: CASSPGLADDTQYF. CDR3 coding DNA: TGTGCCAGCTCACCAGGACTAGCTGACGATACGCAGTATTTT.

This clone was seen only a few times. The DNA for the CDR3 is TGTGCCAGCAGTTTAATCGGACAGCGTCCCAGTCAGCCCCAGCATTTT. Encoded protein: CASSLIGQRPSQPQHF. The V gene is TRBV27, the J gene TRBJ1-5; weak D call: TRBD1 (6 bases). The V end was cut by 2 bases, the J end by 6 bases, with 17 bases between. The length of the CDR3 is 16 residues. The germline gives CDR1 MNHEY, CDR2 SMNVEV (reference sequence).

The rearrangement links TRBV5-1 to TRBJ1-3; TRBD1 aligns across 8 bases. Germline CDR1 SGHRS, CDR2 YFSETQ. The CDR3 has 16 residues. With V trimmed by 0 bases and J by 8 bases, 10 bases remained unmatched. The CDR3 DNA follows: TGCGCCAGCAGCTTGGTGGGCAGGGGGCCTCCAGACACCATATATTTT. Its translation: CASSLVGRGPPDTIYF. The full variable domain, completed using reference TRBV5-1 and TRBJ1-3, is KAGVTQTPRYLIKTRGQQVTLSCSPISGHRSVSWYQQTPGQGLQFLFEYFSETQRNKGNFPGRFSGRQFSNSRSEMNVSTLELGDSALYLCASSLVGRGPPDTIYFGEGSWLTVV.

This clone showed up just once. This chain uses TRBV7-8 with TRBJ2-2, with 9 bases fitting TRBD1. The CDR3 length is 18 residues. Trimming at V came to 4 bases and at J to 3 bases, leaving 12 bases not matched to a gene. Germline values: CDR1 SGHVS, CDR2 FQNEAQ. The CDR3 loop reads CASSSPVQGALDTGELFF. In DNA form, the CDR3 reads TGTGCCAGCAGCTCCCCGGTACAGGGGGCGCTTGACACCGGGGAGCTGTTTTTT.

The chain is built from TRBV23-1 and TRBJ1-2; possibly TRBD1 for D (6 bases). TRBV23-1 falls under the ORF class, with uncertain function. CDR3 length: 15 residues. V was cut by 7 bases and J by 0 bases, with 15 bases left in between. CDR3 bases: TGCGCCAGCACCCACACAGGGTCGCCTAACTATGGCTACACCTTC. This gives the protein CASTHTGSPNYGYTF.

The chain combines TRBV28 with TRBJ2-7, with 8 bases matching TRBD1. This CDR3 is 16 amino acids long. V was pared by 3 bases and J by 0 bases, with 7 bases of the junction left unmatched. CDR1 is MDHEN, CDR2 SYDVKM, per germline. CDR3 region: CASSFGGTGPSYEQYF. In DNA, the CDR3 is TGTGCCAGCAGTTTTGGGGGGACAGGTCCCTCCTACGAGCAGTACTTC. Drawing the rest from reference TRBV28 and TRBJ2-7, the complete variable domain is DVKVTQSSRYLVKRTGEKVFLECVQDMDHENMFWYRQDPGLGLRLIYFSYDVKMKEKGDIPEGYSVSREKKERFSLILESASTNQTSMYLCASSFGGTGPSYEQYFGPGTRLTVT.

Here the CDR3 DNA reads TGCGCCAGCAGCTTGCGAGACAGGGCGAATGAAGCTTTCTTT. Translating gives CASSLRDRANEAFF. J is TRBJ1-1 and V is TRBV5-1; TRBD1 agrees at 7 bases. Germline assignment: CDR1 SGHRS and CDR2 YFSETQ. Unmatched junction bases numbered 7, after V lost 1 base and J lost 7 bases. The CDR3 runs 14 residues. The full variable domain, rest sourced from reference TRBV5-1 and TRBJ1-1, is KAGVTQTPRYLIKTRGQQVTLSCSPISGHRSVSWYQQTPGQGLQFLFEYFSETQRNKGNFPGRFSGRQFSNSRSEMNVSTLELGDSALYLCASSLRDRANEAFFGQGTRLTVV.

This clone was observed a few times. V gene TRBV27 combines with J gene TRBJ2-3, with a weak D call TRBD2 (6 bases). The CDR3 loop spans 15 amino acids. The germline V and J ends were trimmed by 6 bases and 1 base, with 14 bases remaining between them. Germline-derived CDR1 and CDR2 are MNHEY and SMNVEV (reference sequence). The CDR3 region is CASSRPGTGTDTQYF. As DNA, the CDR3 is TGTGCCAGCAGCCGCCCCGGGACTGGCACAGATACGCAGTATTTT.

This clone has just one count. This chain connects TRBV15 to TRBJ1-6; D is undetermined. From germline, CDR1 is LNHNV and CDR2 YYDKDF (reference sequence). The CDR3 runs 14 residues. V shed 7 bases and J shed 5 bases, with 12 bases lying between them. The CDR3 here is CATKIRQDNSPLHF. The CDR3 region has the DNA TGTGCCACCAAGATACGGCAGGATAATTCACCCCTCCACTTT.

This chain connects TRBV9 to TRBJ2-2, with TRBD2 matching over 13 bases. The CDR3 totals 18 residues. Per the germline V gene, CDR1 is SGDLS and CDR2 is YYNGEE. V dropped 3 bases and J dropped 6; count of bases not matched to a gene: 11. The CDR3 DNA is TGTGCCAGCAGCGCCGGACTAGCGGGAGATGGGGGGCCCGGGGAGCTGTTTTTT. Translated, it gives CASSAGLAGDGGPGELFF.

V gene TRBV21-1 combines with J gene TRBJ2-1; the table names TRBD1, a call not compared with the DNA. TRBV21-1 is classified as a pseudogene. The CDR3 loop spans 15 amino acids. DNA for the CDR3: TGTGCCAGCAGGATAGACAGGATCTCCTACAATGAGCAGTTCTTC. Translation gives CASRIDRISYNEQFF.

The rearrangement joins TRBV5-5 to TRBJ2-1, with 8 bases matching TRBD1. The CDR3 spans 14 residues. From germline, CDR1 is SGHKS and CDR2 YYEKEE (reference sequence). V was clipped by 2 bases and J by 15 bases; unmatched bases: 13. CDR3 protein: CASSFARDRPSWFF. As DNA, the CDR3 is TGTGCCAGCAGCTTTGCTCGGGACAGGCCAAGCTGGTTCTTC.

The chain carries TRBV28 and TRBJ1-2, with 9 bases fitting TRBD1. V dropped 8 bases and J dropped 7; count of bases not matched to a gene: 11. The CDR3 is 14 amino acids. Germline CDR1 MDHEN, CDR2 SYDVKM. DNA for the CDR3: TGTGCCAGCGGGGACAGGGATAAATCCAGTGGCTACACCTTC. It specifies CASGDRDKSSGYTF.

The chain joins TRBV12-3 or TRBV12-4 to TRBJ2-7, with 7 bases matching TRBD1. The CDR3 extends over 12 amino acids. V lost 7 bases, J lost 6 bases, and 6 bases stayed unmatched. CDR3 in DNA: TGTGCCAGCAACGGGACAGAAGTCGAGCAGTACTTC. Translation gives CASNGTEVEQYF.

The rearrangement links TRBV7-8 to TRBJ2-7; TRBD2 aligns across 10 bases. The CDR3 runs to 17 residues. Germline V gene sequence: CDR1 SGHVS, CDR2 FQNEAQ. The V segment lost 1 base and the J segment 5 bases; nucleotides outside the gene matches: 11. The CDR3 protein is CASSLGIAGGRPDEQYF. The CDR3, as DNA: TGTGCCAGCAGCTTAGGAATAGCGGGAGGAAGGCCTGACGAGCAGTACTTC.

The gene calls are TRBV18 and TRBJ1-4; 8 bases align to TRBD1. Trimming removed 5 bases from V and 4 bases from J; junction bases left unmatched: 15. The CDR3 totals 18 residues. Germline V gives CDR1 KGHSH, CDR2 LQKENI. The CDR3 DNA follows: TGTGCCAGCTCAAGGGCCCGACAGGGGAGAACATTTAATGAAAAACTGTTTTTT. This gives the protein CASSRARQGRTFNEKLFF.